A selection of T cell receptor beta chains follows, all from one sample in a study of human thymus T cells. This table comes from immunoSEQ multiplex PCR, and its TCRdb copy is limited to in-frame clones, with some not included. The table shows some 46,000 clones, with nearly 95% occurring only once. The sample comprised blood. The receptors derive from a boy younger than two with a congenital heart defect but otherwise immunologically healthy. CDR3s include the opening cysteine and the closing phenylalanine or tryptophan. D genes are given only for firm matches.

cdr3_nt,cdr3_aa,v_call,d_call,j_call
TGTGCCAGCAGCCTGACAGTCTATGGCTACACCTTC,CASSLTVYGYTF,TRBV5-5,.,TRBJ1-2
TGTGCCAGCAGCTTAAGGGGCAATCAGCCCCAGCATTTT,CASSLRGNQPQHF,TRBV7-2,.,TRBJ1-5
TGTGCCAGCAGCCCATACGCGACAGCTAACACTGAAGCTTTCTTT,CASSPYATANTEAFF,TRBV9,.,TRBJ1-1
TGTGCCAGCAGCCCCCGTAGGGGGCTAAACAATGAGCAGTTCTTC,CASSPRRGLNNEQFF,TRBV7-2,TRBD1,TRBJ2-1
TGTGCCAGCAGCCCGATGACAGGGACGGGCACAGATACGCAGTATTTT,CASSPMTGTGTDTQYF,TRBV7-2,TRBD1,TRBJ2-3
TGTGCCAGCAGCAAAGCAGGTCCAGGGCTGGGAAACACCATATATTTT,CASSKAGPGLGNTIYF,TRBV21-1,.,TRBJ1-3
TGTGCCAGCAAGGTCGGGCGGGGAGAATCCTACGAGCAGTACTTC,CASKVGRGESYEQYF,TRBV6-1,.,TRBJ2-7
TGTGCCAGCAGCCAAGATAGAAATGAGCAGTTCTTC,CASSQDRNEQFF,TRBV4-2,.,TRBJ2-1
TGTGCCAGCAGTTACTCGAAACAGGGAGTCGGCGGGGAGCTGTTTTTT,CASSYSKQGVGGELFF,TRBV6-8,.,TRBJ2-2
TGTGCCAGCAGTAAGGGTTTGTTTGGCACAGATACGCAGTATTTT,CASSKGLFGTDTQYF,TRBV2,.,TRBJ2-3